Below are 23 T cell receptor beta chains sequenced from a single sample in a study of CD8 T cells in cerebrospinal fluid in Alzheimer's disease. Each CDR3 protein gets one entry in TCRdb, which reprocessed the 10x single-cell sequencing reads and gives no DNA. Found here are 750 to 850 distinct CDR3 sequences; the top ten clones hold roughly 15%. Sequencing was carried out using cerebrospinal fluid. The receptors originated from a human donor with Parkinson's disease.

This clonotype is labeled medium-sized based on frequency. CDR3: CASSVARLDEQFF. The V and J genes are TRBV9 and TRBJ2-1. Germline V gives CDR1 SGDLS, CDR2 YYNGEE. The length of the CDR3 is 13 residues.

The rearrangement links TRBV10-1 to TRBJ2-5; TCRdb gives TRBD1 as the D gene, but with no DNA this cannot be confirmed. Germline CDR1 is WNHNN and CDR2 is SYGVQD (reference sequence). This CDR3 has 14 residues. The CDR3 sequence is CASSGTWGAGTQYF.

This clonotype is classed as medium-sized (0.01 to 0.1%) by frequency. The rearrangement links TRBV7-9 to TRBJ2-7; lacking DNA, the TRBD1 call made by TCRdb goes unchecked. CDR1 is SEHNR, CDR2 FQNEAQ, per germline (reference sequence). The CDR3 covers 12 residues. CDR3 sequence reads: CASSSQGFEQYF. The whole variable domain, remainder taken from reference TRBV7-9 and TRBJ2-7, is DTGVSQNPRHKITKRGQNVTFRCDPISEHNRLYWYRQTLGQGPEFLTYFQNEAQLEKSRLLSDRFSAERPKGSFSTLEIQRTEQGDSAMYLCASSSQGFEQYFGPGTRLTVT.

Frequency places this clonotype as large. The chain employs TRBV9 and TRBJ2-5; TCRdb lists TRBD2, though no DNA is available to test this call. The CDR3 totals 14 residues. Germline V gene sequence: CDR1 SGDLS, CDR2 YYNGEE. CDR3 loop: CASSTGTVQETQYF.

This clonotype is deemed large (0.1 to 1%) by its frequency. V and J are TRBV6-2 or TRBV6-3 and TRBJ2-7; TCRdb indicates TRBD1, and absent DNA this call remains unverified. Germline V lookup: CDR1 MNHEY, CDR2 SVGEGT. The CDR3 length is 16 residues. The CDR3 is CASSYRPAVASYEQYF.

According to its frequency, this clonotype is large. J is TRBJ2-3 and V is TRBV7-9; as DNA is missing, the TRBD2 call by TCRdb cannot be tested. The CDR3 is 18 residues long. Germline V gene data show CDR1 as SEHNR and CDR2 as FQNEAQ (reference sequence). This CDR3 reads CASSFRIVGLLSTDTQYF.

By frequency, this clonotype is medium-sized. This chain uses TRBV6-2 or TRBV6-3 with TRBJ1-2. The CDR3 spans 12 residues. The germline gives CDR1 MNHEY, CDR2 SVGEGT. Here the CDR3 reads CASSLANYGYTF.

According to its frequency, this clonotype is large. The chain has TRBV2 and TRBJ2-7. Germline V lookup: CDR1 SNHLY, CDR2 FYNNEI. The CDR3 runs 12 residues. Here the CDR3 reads CASSAGPYEQYF. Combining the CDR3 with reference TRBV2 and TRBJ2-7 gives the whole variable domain EPEVTQTPSHQVTQMGQEVILRCVPISNHLYFYWYRQILGQKVEFLVSFYNNEISEKSEIFDDQFSVERPDGSNFTLKIRSTKLEDSAMYFCASSAGPYEQYFGPGTRLTVT.

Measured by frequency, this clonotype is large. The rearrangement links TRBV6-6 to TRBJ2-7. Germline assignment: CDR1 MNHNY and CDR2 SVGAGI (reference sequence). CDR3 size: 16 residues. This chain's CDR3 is CASSPATIVSQHEQYF.

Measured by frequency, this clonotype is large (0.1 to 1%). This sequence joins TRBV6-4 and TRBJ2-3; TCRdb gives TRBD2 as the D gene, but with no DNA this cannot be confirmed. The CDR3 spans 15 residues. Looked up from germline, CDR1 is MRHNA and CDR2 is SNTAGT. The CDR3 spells CASSDQAGGPRTQYF.

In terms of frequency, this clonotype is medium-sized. This chain's CDR3 is CASSLTSGNTGELFF. The chain carries TRBV6-4 and TRBJ2-2; TCRdb proposes TRBD2, but this gene call is untestable without DNA. CDR3 length: 15 residues. CDR1 and CDR2 (germline): MRHNA, SNTAGT.

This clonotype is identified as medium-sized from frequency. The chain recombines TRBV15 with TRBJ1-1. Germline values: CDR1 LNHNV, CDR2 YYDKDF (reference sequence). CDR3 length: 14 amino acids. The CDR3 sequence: CATSKAGHNTEAFF. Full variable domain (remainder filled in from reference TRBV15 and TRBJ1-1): DAMVIQNPRYQVTQFGKPVTLSCSQTLNHNVMYWYQQKSSQAPKLLFHYYDKDFNNEADTPDNFQSRRPNTSFCFLDIRSPGLGDTAMYLCATSKAGHNTEAFFGQGTRLTVV.

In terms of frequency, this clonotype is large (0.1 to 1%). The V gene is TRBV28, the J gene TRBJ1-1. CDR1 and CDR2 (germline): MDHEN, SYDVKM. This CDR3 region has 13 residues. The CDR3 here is CASSQASNTEAFF.

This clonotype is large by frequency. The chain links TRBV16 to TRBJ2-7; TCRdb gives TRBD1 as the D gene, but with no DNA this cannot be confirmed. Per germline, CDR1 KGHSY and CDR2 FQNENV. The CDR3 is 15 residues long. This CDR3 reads CASSQRGRVRGEQYF.

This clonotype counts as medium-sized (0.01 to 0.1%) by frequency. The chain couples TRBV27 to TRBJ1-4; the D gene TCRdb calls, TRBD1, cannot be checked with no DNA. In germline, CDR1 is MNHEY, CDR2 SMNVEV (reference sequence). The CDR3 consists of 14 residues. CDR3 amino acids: CASSFGGKGEKLFF.

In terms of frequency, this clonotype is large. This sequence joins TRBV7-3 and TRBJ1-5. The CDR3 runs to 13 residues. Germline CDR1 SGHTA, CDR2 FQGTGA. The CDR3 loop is CASSQDYNQPQHF. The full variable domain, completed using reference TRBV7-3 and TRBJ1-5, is GAGVSQTPSNKVTEKGKYVELRCDPISGHTALYWYRQSLGQGPEFLIYFQGTGAADDSGLPNDRFFAVRPEGSVSTLKIQRTERGDSAVYLCASSQDYNQPQHFGDGTRLSIL.

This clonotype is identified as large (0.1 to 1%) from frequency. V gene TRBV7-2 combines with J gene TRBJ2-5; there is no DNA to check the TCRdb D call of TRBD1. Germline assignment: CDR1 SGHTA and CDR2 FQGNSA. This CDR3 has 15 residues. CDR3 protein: CASSTLWGKQETQYF. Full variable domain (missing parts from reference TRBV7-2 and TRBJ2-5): GAGVSQSPSNKVTEKGKDVELRCDPISGHTALYWYRQSLGQGLEFLIYFQGNSAPDKSGLPSDRFSAERTGGSVSTLTIQRTQQEDSAVYLCASSTLWGKQETQYFGPGTRLLVL.

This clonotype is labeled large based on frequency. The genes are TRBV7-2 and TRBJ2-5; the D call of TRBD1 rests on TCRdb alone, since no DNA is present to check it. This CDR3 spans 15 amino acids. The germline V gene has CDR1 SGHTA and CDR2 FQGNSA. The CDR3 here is CASSLLWGQQETQYF.

CDR3 sequence: CASKEGGFTDTQYF. The rearrangement joins TRBV19 to TRBJ2-3; TCRdb's D gene call, TRBD1, goes unchecked for lack of DNA. The CDR3 consists of 14 residues. Germline CDR1 and CDR2: LNHDA and SQIVND (reference sequence). The whole variable domain, remainder taken from reference TRBV19 and TRBJ2-3, is DGGITQSPKYLFRKEGQNVTLSCEQNLNHDAMYWYRQDPGQGLRLIYYSQIVNDFQKGDIAEGYSVSREKKESFPLTVTSAQKNPTAFYLCASKEGGFTDTQYFGPGTRLTVL.

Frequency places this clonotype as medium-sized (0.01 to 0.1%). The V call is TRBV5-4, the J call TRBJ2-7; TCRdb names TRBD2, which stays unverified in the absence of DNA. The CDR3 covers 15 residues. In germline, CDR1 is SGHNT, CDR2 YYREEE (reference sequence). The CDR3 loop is CASSLTSGGAGEQYF. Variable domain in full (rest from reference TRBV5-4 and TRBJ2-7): ETGVTQSPTHLIKTRGQQVTLRCSSQSGHNTVSWYQQALGQGPQFIFQYYREEENGRGNFPPRFSGLQFPNYSSELNVNALELDDSALYLCASSLTSGGAGEQYFGPGTRLTVT.

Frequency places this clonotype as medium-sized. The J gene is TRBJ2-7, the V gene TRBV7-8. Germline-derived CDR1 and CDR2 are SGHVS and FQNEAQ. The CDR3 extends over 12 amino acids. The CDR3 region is CASSLERYEQYF.

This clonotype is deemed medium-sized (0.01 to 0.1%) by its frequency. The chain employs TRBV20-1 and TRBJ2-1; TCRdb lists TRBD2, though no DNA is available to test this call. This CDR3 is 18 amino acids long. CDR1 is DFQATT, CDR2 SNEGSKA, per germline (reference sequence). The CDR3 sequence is CSARRPPYGLAGGNEQFF.

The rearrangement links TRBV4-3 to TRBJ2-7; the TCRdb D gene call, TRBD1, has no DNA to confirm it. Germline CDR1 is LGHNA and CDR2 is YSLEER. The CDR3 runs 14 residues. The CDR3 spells CASSQGTGRYEQYF.